This TCR beta chain was sequenced in a study of cytomegalovirus exposure and HLA in healthy donors. For this clone: No antigen is known for it.

The primer mix had 60 Vbeta and 13 Jbeta primers. Repertoires were generated with immunoSEQ multiplex PCR, while TCRdb's copy carries only in-frame clones and drops some. The sample data list 95,000 to 150,000 clones. Study findings and constraints: Later, an analysis showed that TCR beta chains associated with HLA were more clonally expanded than others that were equally common. CMV antigen specificity of a few CMV-associated chains was confirmed in vitro. Using the classifier, cytomegalovirus status was reportedly diagnosed with high specificity and sensitivity.

Germline lookup yields CDR1 SGHTA and CDR2 FQGNSA. CDR3 length equals 15 residues. V lost 4 bases to trimming and J lost 3 bases; unmatched junction nucleotides: 9. The TCR comes from a young man in good health and CMV-seronegative. J is TRBJ2-7 and V is TRBV7-2; 7 bases match TRBD1. The sequenced sample consisted of PBMCs. The CDR3 nucleotides are TGTGCCAGCAGCTCACTTCCCGGGACAGTCTACGAGCAGTACTTC. Translating it yields CASSSLPGTVYEQYF.